This TCR beta chain was observed in a study of T cells after posttransplantation cyclophosphamide (dated by TCRdb to about 2016). Study-wide context: Using TRB sequencing, the study followed how the T cell repertoire reconstituted after myeloablative bone marrow transplantation in which posttransplantation cyclophosphamide served as GVHD prophylaxis. Antigen receptor sequencing covered samples from 35 to 40 PTCy-treated patients and 16 of their related bone marrow donors. TRB sequencing was performed on blood from all 35 or so PTCy patients with 1-year posttransplant specimens. Up to roughly 3 additional blood samples from 2 to 5.2 years after transplant were also TRB-sequenced in 3 patients, as was pretransplant blood from a handful of patients. Because TRA and TRB clonality correlated tightly in fewer than ten samples, the subsequent TCR analyses were limited to TRB only. Public TRB sequences were queried against a database of over 3,500 sequences associated with responses to pathogens, tumor antigens, self-antigens and alloantigens. Overall study outcomes, separate from this receptor: Across the roughly 40 patients, TRB clonality was highly associated with recipient CMV seropositivity and CMV reactivation, and diversity with PTCy was similar to that in the CNI/methotrexate controls. Donor-recipient similarity was low at 1-2 months but rose over the first year, and later blood repertoires were often dominated by donor CD8+ memory clones. The TRB repertoires of T cells infiltrating skin or the GI tract showed only limited overlap with the TRB repertoires found in blood.

A note on this clone: What antigen it recognizes has not been identified. There are no base qualities to consult, and no much larger clone falls within one base.

V was cut back by 7 bases and J by 2 bases, leaving a gap of 11 bases between them. The CDR3 holds 14 amino acids from the cysteine to the phenylalanine. Kept here is only the CDR3 DNA, which spans 42 bases and is read in frame from base 1. CDR1 LNHDA and CDR2 SQIVND are derived from the germline V gene (reference sequence). Genomic DNA was used for TRB sequencing, which was performed with the immunoSEQ assay at survey resolution or with the hsTCRB kit. The original methods were these. The immunoSEQ software handled initial read processing, and the LymphoSeq R package was used for repertoire analyses. Clonality was computed as 1 minus normalized Shannon entropy; Gini coefficient was also calculated for each TRB dataset. To infer phenotypes in unsorted samples, TRB sequences from sorted subsets of the recipient or donor were mapped onto the unsorted samples of the same recipient. The source is immuneACCESS, and TCRdb retained only in-frame sequences with V and J called. Part of the clones is not carried over; for the studies checked, unresolved V genes explain less than half of this, and the remainder is unexplained. The V and J calls and clone size come from that table; D and trimming were worked out from the DNA. This sample comprises some 11,000 clones, around 81% of them detected only once. The ten biggest clones cover 15% of the sample.

The label giving this sample's treatment or condition can be read as: high-dose cyclophosphamide on days +3 and +4 as single-agent GVHD prophylaxis. Busulfan and fludarabine conditioning, a related or unrelated marrow graft, and cyclophosphamide on days +3 and +4 were given to PTCy patients. PTCy-treated patients came from a prospective multi-institutional clinical trial. Peripheral blood and bone marrow mononuclear cells were isolated by Ficoll-Hypaque density centrifugation and were cryopreserved. The rearranged segments are TRBV19 and TRBJ1-4; no confident D gene assignment can be made. This TCR was sampled from a female patient aged 50 to 65 who received an allogeneic stem cell transplant from a related donor, was CMV-positive, and had no GVHD. Following transplantation, part of the T cell population may be supplied by the graft donor rather than the patient. Sequenced here: PBMCs, sampled roughly 1,800 days after allogeneic stem cell transplant with posttransplant cyclophosphamide. The CDR3 region has the sequence CASTHRSTNEKLFF. The nucleotide sequence reads as follows: TGTGCCAGTACCCATAGAAGTACTAATGAAAAACTGTTTTTT.